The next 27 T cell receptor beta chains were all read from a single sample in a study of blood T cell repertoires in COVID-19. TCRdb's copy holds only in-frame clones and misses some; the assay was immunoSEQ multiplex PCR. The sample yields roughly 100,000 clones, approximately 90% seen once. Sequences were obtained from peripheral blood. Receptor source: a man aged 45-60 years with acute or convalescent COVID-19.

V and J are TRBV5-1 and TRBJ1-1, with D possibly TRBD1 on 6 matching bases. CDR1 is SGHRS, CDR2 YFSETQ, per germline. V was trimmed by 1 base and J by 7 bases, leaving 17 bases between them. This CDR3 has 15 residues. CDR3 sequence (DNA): TGCGCCAGCAGCTTGACCAACAGGGCAGGAGGTGAAGCTTTCTTT. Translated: CASSLTNRAGGEAFF.

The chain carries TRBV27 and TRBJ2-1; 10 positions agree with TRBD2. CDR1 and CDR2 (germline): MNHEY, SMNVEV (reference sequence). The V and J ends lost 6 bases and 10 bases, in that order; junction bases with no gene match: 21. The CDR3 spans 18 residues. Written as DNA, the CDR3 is TGTGCCAGCAGATCCATAGCGGGAGGCCCGCGCCTTGTAGGGGAGCAGTTCTTC. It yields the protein CASRSIAGGPRLVGEQFF.

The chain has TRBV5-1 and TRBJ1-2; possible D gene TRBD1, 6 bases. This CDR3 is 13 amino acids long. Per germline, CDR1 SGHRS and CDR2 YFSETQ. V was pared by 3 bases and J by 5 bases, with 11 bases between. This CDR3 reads CASSWGTNYGYTF. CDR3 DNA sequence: TGCGCCAGCAGCTGGGGGACAAATTATGGCTACACCTTC.

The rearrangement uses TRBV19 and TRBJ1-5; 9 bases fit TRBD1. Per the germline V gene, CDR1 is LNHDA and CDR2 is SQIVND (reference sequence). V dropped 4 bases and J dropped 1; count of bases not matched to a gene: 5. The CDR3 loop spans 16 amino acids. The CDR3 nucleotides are TGTGCCAGTAGTAAAGTGGGGACAGGGAGCAATCAGCCCCAGCATTTT. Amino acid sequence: CASSKVGTGSNQPQHF.

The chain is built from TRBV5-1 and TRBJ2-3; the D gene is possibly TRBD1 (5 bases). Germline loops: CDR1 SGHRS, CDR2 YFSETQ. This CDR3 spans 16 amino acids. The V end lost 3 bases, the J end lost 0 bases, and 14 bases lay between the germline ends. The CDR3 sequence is CASSYLTASSTDTQYF. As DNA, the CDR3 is TGCGCCAGCAGCTACCTGACAGCCTCTAGCACAGATACGCAGTATTTT.

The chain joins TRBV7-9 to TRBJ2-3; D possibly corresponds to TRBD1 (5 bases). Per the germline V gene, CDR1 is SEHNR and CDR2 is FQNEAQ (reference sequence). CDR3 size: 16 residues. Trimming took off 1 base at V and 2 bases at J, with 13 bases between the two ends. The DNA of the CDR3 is TGTGCCAGCAGCTTAGTTAAGGGGAAGGTCACAGATACGCAGTATTTT. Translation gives CASSLVKGKVTDTQYF. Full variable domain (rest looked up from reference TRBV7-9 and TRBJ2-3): DTGVSQNPRHKITKRGQNVTFRCDPISEHNRLYWYRQTLGQGPEFLTYFQNEAQLEKSRLLSDRFSAERPKGSFSTLEIQRTEQGDSAMYLCASSLVKGKVTDTQYFGPGTRLTVL.

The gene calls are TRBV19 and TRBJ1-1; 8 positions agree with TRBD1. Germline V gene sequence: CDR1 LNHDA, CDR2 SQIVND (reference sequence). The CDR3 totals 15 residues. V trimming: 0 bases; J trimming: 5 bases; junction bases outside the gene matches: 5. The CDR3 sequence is CASSIDQGAGTEAFF. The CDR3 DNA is TGTGCCAGTAGTATAGATCAGGGGGCTGGGACTGAAGCTTTCTTT.

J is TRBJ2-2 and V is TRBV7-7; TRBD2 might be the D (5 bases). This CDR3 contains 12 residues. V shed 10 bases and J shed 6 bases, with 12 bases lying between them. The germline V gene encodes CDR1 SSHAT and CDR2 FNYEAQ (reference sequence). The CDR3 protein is CATVGSPGELFF. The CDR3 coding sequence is TGTGCCACCGTGGGGAGCCCCGGGGAGCTGTTTTTT.

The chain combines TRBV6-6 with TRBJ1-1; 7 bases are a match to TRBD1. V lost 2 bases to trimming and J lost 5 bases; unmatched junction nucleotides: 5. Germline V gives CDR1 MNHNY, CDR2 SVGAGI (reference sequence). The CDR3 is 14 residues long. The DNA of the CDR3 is TGTGCCAGCAGTTACGCAGGGGGAAGTACTGAAGCTTTCTTT. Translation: CASSYAGGSTEAFF.

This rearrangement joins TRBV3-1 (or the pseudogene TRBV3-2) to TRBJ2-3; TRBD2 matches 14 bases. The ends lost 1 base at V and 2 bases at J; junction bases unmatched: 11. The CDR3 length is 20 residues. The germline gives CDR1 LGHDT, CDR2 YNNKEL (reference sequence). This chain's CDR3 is CASSQGPRRLAGGPTDTQYF. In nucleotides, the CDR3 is TGTGCCAGCAGCCAAGGACCTCGCAGACTAGCGGGAGGGCCCACAGATACGCAGTATTTT.

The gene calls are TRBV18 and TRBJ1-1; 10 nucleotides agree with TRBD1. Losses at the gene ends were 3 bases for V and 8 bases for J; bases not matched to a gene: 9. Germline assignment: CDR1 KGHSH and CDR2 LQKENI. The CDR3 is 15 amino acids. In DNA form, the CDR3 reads TGTGCCAGCTCACCGACCGGGACAGGGGCCTCCGAAGCTTTCTTT. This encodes CASSPTGTGASEAFF.

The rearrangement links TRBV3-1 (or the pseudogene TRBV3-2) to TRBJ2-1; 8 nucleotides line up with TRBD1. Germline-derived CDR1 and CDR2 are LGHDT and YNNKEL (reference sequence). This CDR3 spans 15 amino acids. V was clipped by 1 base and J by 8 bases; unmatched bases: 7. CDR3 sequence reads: CASSQGGQGVYEQFF. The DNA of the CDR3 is TGTGCCAGCAGCCAAGGCGGACAGGGAGTCTATGAGCAGTTCTTC.

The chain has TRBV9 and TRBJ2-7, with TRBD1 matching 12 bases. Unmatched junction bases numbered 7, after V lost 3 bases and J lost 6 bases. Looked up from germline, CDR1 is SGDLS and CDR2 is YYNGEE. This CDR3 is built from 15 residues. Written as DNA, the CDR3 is TGTGCCAGCAGCGCGACCGGGACAGGGGGCATCGAGCAGTACTTC. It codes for CASSATGTGGIEQYF.

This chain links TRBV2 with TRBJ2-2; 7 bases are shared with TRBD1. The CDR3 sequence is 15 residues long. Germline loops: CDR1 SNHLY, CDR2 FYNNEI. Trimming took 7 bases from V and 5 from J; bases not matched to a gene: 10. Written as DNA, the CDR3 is TGTGCCAGCAATACAGGGGTCTCGAGGACCGGGGAGCTGTTTTTT. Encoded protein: CASNTGVSRTGELFF.

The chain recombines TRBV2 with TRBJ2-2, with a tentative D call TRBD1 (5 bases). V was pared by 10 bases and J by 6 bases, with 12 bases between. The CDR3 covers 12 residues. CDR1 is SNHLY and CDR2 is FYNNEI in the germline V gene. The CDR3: CATDEGAGELFF. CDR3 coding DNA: TGTGCCACCGACGAAGGGGCCGGGGAGCTGTTTTTT.

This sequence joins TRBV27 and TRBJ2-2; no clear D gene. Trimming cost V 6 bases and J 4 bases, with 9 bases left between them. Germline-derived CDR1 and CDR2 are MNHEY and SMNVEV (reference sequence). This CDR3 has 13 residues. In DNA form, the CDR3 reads TGTGCCAGCAGCGTTGCGTCCACCGGGGAGCTGTTTTTT. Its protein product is CASSVASTGELFF.

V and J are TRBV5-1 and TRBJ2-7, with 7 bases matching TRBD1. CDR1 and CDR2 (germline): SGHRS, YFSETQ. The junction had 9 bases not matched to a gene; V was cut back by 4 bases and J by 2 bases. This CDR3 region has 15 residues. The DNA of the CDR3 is TGCGCCAGCAGCCAGAAGACAGGGCAGCCCTACGAGCAGTACTTC. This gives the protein CASSQKTGQPYEQYF.

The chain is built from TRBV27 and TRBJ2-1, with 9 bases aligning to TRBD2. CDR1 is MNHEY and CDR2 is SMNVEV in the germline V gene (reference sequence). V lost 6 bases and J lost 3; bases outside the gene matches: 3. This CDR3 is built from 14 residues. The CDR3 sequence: CASSQAGGYNEQFF. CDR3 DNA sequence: TGTGCCAGCAGCCAAGCGGGGGGCTACAATGAGCAGTTCTTC.

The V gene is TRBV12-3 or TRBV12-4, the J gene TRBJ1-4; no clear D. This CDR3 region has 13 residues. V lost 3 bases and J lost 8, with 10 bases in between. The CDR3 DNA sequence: TGTGCCAGCAGTTTGAGCGTAGTAGAAAAACTGTTTTTT. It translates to CASSLSVVEKLFF.

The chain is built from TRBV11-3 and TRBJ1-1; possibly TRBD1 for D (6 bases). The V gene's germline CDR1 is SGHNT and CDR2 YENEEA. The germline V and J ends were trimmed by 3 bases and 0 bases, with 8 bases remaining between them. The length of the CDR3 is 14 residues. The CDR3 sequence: CASSFGQLNTEAFF. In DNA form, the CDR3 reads TGTGCCAGCAGCTTTGGACAGCTGAACACTGAAGCTTTCTTT.

This CDR3 is CASSSALREEETQYF. CDR3 DNA sequence: TGTGCCAGCAGCTCTGCCCTCAGGGAAGAAGAGACCCAGTACTTC. V is TRBV5-5 and J is TRBJ2-5, with D possibly TRBD1 on 5 matching bases. V was shortened by 3 bases and J by 3 bases, with 15 bases between the two germline ends. Germline V gene lookup returns CDR1 SGHKS and CDR2 YYEKEE (reference sequence). The CDR3 covers 15 residues.

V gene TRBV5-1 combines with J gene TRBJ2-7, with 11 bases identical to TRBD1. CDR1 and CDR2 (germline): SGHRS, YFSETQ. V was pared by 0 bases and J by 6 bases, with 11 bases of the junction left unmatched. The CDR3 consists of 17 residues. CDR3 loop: CASSLVTDRGLSIEQYF. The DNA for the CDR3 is TGCGCCAGCAGCTTGGTCACGGACAGGGGGCTTTCTATCGAGCAGTACTTC.

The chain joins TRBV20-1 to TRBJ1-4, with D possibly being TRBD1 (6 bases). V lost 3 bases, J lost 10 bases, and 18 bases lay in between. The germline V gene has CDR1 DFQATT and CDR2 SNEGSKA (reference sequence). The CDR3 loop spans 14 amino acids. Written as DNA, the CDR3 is TGCAGTGCTAGTGTACCCGGCAGGGGCGGAAAACTGTTTTTT. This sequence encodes CSASVPGRGGKLFF.

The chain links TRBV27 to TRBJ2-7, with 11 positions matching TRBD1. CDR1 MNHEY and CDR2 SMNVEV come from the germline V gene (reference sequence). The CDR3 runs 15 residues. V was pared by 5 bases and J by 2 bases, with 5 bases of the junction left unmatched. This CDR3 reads CASSPDRGLTYEQYF. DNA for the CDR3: TGTGCCAGCAGTCCGGACAGGGGGCTTACCTACGAGCAGTACTTC.

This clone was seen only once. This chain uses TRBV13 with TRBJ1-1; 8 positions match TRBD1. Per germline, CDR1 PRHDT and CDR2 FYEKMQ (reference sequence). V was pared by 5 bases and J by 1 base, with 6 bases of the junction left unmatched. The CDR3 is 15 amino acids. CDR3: CASSPRTGSNTEAFF. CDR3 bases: TGTGCCAGCAGCCCGAGGACAGGGTCGAACACTGAAGCTTTCTTT. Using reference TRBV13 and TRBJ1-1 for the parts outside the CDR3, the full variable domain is AAGVIQSPRHLIKEKRETATLKCYPIPRHDTVYWYQQGPGQDPQFLISFYEKMQSDKGSIPDRFSAQQFSDYHSELNMSSLELGDSALYFCASSPRTGSNTEAFFGQGTRLTVV.

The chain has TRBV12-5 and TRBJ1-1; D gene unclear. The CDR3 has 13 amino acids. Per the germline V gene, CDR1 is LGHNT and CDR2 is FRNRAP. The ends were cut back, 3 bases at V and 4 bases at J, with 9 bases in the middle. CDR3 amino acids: CASGLEGGTEAFF. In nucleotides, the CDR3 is TGTGCTAGTGGTTTAGAAGGCGGCACTGAAGCTTTCTTT.

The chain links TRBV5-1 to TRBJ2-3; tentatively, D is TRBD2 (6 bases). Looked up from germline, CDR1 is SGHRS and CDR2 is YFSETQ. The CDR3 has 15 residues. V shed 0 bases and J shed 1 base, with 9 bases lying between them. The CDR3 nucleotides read TGCGCCAGCAGCTTGGGAGGAGGGGGCACAGATACGCAGTATTTT. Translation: CASSLGGGGTDTQYF.